The 2 T cell receptor beta chains below all came from one sample that was sequenced in a study of CD4+ T cells in melanoma. TCRdb's copy holds only in-frame clones and misses some; the assay was immunoSEQ multiplex PCR. The sample consists of about 3,800 clones, approximately 67% of them appearing once. Sequenced material: cells from a culture (not recorded whether cultured in vitro). Receptor source: a human donor with melanoma.

The chain is built from TRBV11-2 and TRBJ1-2; possibly TRBD1 for D (6 bases). The CDR3 consists of 16 residues. Germline CDR1 and CDR2: SGHAT and FQNNGV. V lost 2 bases, J lost 2 bases, and 15 bases lay in between. In DNA, the CDR3 is TGTGCCAGCAGCTTATTCTTGGGACAAAAGAACTATGGCTACACCTTC. Protein product: CASSLFLGQKNYGYTF.

The chain uses TRBV10-3 and TRBJ2-7, with 11 bases identical to TRBD2. Unmatched junction bases numbered 5, after V lost 7 bases and J lost 3 bases. Germline CDR1 is ENHRY and CDR2 is SYGVKD. This CDR3 region has 14 residues. CDR3: CAIKSSGGVYEQYF. The CDR3 region has the DNA TGTGCCATCAAGAGTAGCGGGGGGGTCTACGAGCAGTACTTC.